The 10 T cell receptor beta chains reported below all come from one sample, sequenced in a study of T cell repertoires in cytomegalovirus infection. TCRdb processed the reads anew with MiXCR; each CDR3 protein has one entry. This table has roughly 230,000 distinct CDR3 sequences, around 6.4% appearing once. The sequencing input was PBMCs. The receptor source for this set is a human donor in good health (CMV status not recorded). Some clones in this sample may be carry-over from other donors' samples.

There are many counts of this clonotype. The chain has TRBV6-2 or TRBV6-3 and TRBJ2-1, with D possibly matching TRBD1 (5 bases). Germline V CDR1 and CDR2: MNHEY, SVGEGT. V lost 5 bases and J 8 bases, leaving 10 bases between the germline ends. This CDR3 spans 12 amino acids. CDR3 sequence reads: CASSTRVDEQFF. CDR3 DNA: TGTGCCAGCAGTACCAGGGTCGATGAGCAGTTCTTC.

This clonotype was detected ten times or more. The gene calls are TRBV14 and TRBJ2-2, with D tentatively TRBD1 (6 bases). Trimming took off 4 bases at V and 1 base at J, with 7 bases between the two ends. Germline V gene lookup returns CDR1 SGHDN and CDR2 FVKESK. This CDR3 is 14 amino acids long. For the CDR3, the DNA is TGTGCCAGCAGCCGGACAGTGAACACCGGGGAGCTGTTTTTT. This codes for CASSRTVNTGELFF.

This clonotype was recorded at least ten times. The rearrangement joins TRBV4-1 to TRBJ2-7; 8 bases agree with TRBD1. This CDR3 is 15 amino acids long. With 0 bases clipped from V and 4 bases from J, the junction kept 5 bases outside the gene matches. CDR1 is MGHRA, CDR2 YSYEKL, per germline. Written as DNA, the CDR3 is TGCGCCAGCAGCCAAGAGACAGGGGTTATTTACGAGCAGTACTTC. This gives the protein CASSQETGVIYEQYF.

This clonotype appeared a few times. The gene calls are TRBV7-9 and TRBJ1-2, with TRBD1 identical over 8 bases. The CDR3 spans 15 residues. The V and J ends lost 5 bases and 4 bases, in that order; junction bases with no gene match: 9. Germline loops: CDR1 SEHNR, CDR2 FQNEAQ (reference sequence). In DNA form, the CDR3 reads TGTGCCAGCAGCCGAACAGGGGGTCGATTCTATGGCTACACCTTC. It encodes CASSRTGGRFYGYTF.

This clonotype was seen at least ten times. V gene TRBV20-1 combines with J gene TRBJ2-3, with 10 bases lining up with TRBD1. The length of the CDR3 is 15 residues. CDR1 DFQATT and CDR2 SNEGSKA come from the germline V gene (reference sequence). Trimming cost V 2 bases and J 5 bases; bases outside gene matches: 7. CDR3 protein: CSARPGTGDRDTQYF. DNA of the CDR3: TGCAGTGCTAGACCCGGGACAGGGGATAGAGATACGCAGTATTTT.

Many counts were recorded for this clonotype. The chain couples TRBV14 to TRBJ1-6; D gene unclear. Deletions cut 0 bases from V and 8 bases from J, with 8 bases between. Looked up from germline, CDR1 is SGHDN and CDR2 is FVKESK. The length of the CDR3 is 14 residues. The CDR3 DNA reads as TGTGCCAGCAGCCAAGACCGAGGCTATTCACCCCTCCACTTT. The encoded protein is CASSQDRGYSPLHF.

This clonotype was counted at least ten times. The CDR3 reads CASSQIQGPYGYTF. Here the CDR3 DNA reads TGTGCCAGCAGCCAGATACAGGGACCCTATGGCTACACCTTC. V gene TRBV7-2 combines with J gene TRBJ1-2, with D perhaps matching TRBD1 (6 bases). The CDR3 has 14 amino acids. Trimming took off 5 bases at V and 4 bases at J, with 14 bases between the two ends. Germline CDR1 reads SGHTA; CDR2 reads FQGNSA.

This clonotype was seen many times. This chain uses TRBV2 with TRBJ1-1, with D maybe TRBD1 (5 bases). The CDR3 spans 14 residues. The V end was cut by 4 bases, the J end by 5 bases, with 14 bases between. CDR1 is SNHLY and CDR2 is FYNNEI in the germline V gene. CDR3 loop: CASSVRGGATEAFF. The CDR3 DNA reads as TGTGCCAGCAGTGTAAGGGGAGGGGCGACTGAAGCTTTCTTT.

This clonotype was counted many times. This rearrangement joins TRBV12-3 or TRBV12-4 to TRBJ1-1; D is perhaps TRBD1 (6 bases). V was shortened by 6 bases and J by 1 base, with 15 bases between the two germline ends. CDR3 size: 15 residues. The CDR3 reads CASRLGGARNTEAFF. The CDR3 region has the DNA TGTGCCAGCAGACTGGGGGGGGCGCGGAACACTGAAGCTTTCTTT.

This clonotype was counted a few times. The chain couples TRBV12-3 or TRBV12-4 to TRBJ2-5, with D possibly TRBD1 on 5 matching bases. This CDR3 comprises 13 residues. Trimming stripped 6 bases from V and 1 base from J, with 9 bases between. The CDR3 nucleotides read TGTGCCAGCAGACGACAGTCCCAAGAGACCCAGTACTTC. Its translation: CASRRQSQETQYF.